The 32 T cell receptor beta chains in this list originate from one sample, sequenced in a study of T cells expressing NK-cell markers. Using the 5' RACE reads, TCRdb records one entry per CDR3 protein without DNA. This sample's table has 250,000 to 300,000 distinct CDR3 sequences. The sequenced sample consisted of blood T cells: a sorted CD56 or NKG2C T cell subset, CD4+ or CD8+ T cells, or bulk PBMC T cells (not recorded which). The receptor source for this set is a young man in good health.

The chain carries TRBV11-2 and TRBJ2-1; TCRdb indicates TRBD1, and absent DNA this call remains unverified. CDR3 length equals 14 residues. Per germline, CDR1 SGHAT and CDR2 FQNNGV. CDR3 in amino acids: CASFRVGAGGEQFF.

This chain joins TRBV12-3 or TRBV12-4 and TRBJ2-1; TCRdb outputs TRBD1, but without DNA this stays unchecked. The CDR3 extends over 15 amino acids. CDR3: CASSLRDISYNEQFF.

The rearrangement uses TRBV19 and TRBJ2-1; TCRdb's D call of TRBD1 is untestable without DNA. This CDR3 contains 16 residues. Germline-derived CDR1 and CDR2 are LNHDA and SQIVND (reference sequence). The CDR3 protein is CASKGIGLALNNEQFF.

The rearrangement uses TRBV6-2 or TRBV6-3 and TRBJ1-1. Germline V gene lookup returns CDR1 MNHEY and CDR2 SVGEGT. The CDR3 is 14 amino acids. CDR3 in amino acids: CASSRGGRGTEAFF.

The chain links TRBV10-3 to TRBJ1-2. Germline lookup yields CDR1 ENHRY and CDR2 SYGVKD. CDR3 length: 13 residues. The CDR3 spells CATADPRSYGYTF.

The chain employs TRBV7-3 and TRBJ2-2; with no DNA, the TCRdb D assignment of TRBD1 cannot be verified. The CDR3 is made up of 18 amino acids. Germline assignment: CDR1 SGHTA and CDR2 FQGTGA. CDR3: CASSPAPRGWANTGELFF.

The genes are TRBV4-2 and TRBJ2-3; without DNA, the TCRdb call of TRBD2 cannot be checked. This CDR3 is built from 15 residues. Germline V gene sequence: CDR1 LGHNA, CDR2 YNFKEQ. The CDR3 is CASSQGLAGEDTQYF.

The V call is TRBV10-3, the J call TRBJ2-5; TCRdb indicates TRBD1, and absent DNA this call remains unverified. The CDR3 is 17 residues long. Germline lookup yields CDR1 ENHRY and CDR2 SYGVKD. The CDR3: CAIKSGTGLAGGETQYF.

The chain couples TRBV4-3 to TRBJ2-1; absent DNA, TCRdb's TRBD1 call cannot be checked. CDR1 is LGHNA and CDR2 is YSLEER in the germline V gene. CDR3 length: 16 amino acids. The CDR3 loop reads CASSQGRRDASNEQFF.

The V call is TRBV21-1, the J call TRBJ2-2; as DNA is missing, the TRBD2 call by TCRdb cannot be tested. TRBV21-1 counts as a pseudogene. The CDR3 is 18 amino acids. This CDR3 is CARTLWEAKHGDTGELFF.

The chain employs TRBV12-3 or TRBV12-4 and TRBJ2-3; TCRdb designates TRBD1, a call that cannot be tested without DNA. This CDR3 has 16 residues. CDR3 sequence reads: CASSLILGGGGDTQYF.

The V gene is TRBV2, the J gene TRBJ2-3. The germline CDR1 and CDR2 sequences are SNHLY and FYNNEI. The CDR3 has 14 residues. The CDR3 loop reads CASSEAGQQNTQYF.

CDR3 loop: CSAPRTRANNEQFF. The chain carries TRBV20-1 and TRBJ2-1; without DNA, the TCRdb call of TRBD2 cannot be checked. The germline V gene encodes CDR1 DFQATT and CDR2 SNEGSKA (reference sequence). The CDR3 extends over 14 amino acids.

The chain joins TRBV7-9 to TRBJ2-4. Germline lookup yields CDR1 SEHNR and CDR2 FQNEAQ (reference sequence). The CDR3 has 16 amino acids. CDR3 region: CASSNQRLMTKNIQYF.

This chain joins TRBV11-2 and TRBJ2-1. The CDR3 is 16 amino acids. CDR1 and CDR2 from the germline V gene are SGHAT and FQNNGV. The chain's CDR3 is CASSLGTSGFGNEQFF.

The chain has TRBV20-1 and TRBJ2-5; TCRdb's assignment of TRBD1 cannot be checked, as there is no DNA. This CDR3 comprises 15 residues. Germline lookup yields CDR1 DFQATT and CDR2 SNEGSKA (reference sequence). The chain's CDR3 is CSASLGQGIQETQYF.

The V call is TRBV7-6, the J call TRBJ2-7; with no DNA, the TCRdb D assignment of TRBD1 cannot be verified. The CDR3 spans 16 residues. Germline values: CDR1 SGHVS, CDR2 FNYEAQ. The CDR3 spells CASSLASGTGALPTYF.

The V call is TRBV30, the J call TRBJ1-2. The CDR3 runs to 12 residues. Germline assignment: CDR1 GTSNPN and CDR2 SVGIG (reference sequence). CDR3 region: CAWRSDAYGYTF.

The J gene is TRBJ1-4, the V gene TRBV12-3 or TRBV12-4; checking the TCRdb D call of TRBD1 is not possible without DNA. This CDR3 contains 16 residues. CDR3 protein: CASSQADRVGNEKLFF.

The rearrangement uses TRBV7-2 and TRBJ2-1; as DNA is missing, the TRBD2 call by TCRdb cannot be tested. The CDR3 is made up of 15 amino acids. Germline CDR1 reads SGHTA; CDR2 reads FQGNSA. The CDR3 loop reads CASRGEAISYNEQFF.

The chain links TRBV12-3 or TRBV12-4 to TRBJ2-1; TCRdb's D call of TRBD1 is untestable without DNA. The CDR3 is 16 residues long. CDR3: CASSLGGGRAYNEQFF.

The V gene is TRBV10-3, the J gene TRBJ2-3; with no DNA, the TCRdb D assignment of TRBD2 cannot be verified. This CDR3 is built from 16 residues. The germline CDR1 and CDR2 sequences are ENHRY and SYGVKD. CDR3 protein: CAISGAGGALADTQYF.

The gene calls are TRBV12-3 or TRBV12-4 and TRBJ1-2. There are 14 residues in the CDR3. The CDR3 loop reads CASSSLGGPYGYTF.

The CDR3 is CASSQAPWDRGHEQYF. The rearrangement uses TRBV4-2 and TRBJ2-7; TCRdb returns TRBD1, unconfirmable since there is no DNA. CDR1 LGHNA and CDR2 YNFKEQ come from the germline V gene. The CDR3 is made up of 16 amino acids.

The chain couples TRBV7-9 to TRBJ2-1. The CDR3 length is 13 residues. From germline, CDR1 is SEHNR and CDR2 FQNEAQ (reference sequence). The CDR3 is CASSLRLAWEQFF.

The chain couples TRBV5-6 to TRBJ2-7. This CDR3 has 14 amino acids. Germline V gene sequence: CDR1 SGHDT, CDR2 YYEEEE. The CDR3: CASSFKRSPYEQYF.

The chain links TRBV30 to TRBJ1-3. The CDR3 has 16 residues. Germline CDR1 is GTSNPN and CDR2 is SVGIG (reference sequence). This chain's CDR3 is CAWSPLGASLGNTIYF.

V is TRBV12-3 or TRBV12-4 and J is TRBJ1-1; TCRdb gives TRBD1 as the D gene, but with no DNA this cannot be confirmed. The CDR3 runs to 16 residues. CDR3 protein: CASSPRTGGWNTEAFF.

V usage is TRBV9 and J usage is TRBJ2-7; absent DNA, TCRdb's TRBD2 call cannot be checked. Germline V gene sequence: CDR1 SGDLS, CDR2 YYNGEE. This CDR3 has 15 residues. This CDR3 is CASSGRDFNFYEQYF.

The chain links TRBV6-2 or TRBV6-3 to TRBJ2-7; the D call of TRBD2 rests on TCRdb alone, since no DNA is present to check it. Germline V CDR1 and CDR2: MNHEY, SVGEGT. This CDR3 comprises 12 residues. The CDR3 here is CASSHGLNQQYF.

The CDR3 loop is CSVRKTGPANYGYTF. The V call is TRBV29-1, the J call TRBJ1-2. CDR3 length equals 15 residues. Germline loops: CDR1 SQVTM, CDR2 ANQGSEA.

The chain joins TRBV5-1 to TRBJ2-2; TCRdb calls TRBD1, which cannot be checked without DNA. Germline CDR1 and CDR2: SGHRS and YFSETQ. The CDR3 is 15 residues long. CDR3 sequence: CASSQQGANTGELFF.